This is a list of T cell receptor beta chains from one sample in a study of Graves' ophthalmopathy and Graves' hyperthyroidism. From the multiplex PCR reads, TCRdb called clonotypes with MiXCR, one entry per CDR3 protein. The top ten clones hold 3% to 3.5% of a sample with hundreds of thousands of distinct CDR3 sequences, approximately 39% of them seen once. The sample consisted of peripheral blood. The receptors stem from an adult man with Graves' ophthalmopathy. The CDR3 runs from the conserved cysteine through the conserved F or W. The D gene is left open where the match is weak. Size is omitted from some rows. Given values are once, few, many or a class for expanded clones.

CDR3 length: 14
V gene: TRBV2
D gene: -
J gene: TRBJ1-1
clone size: few
CDR3 DNA: TGTGCCAGCAGTGAGGACCGAATGAACACTGAAGCTTTCTTT
CDR3 protein: CASSEDRMNTEAFF

CDR3 length: 14
V gene: TRBV4-1
D gene: -
J gene: TRBJ1-1
clone size: few
CDR3 DNA: TGCGCCAGCAGCCAAGATCTAACCAGGGCAGAAGCTTTCTTT
CDR3 protein: CASSQDLTRAEAFF

CDR3 length: 14
V gene: TRBV7-9
D gene: TRBD1
J gene: TRBJ2-7
clone size: -
CDR3 DNA: TGTGCCGGAACCCAGACAGGGAACTCCTACGAGCAGTACTTC
CDR3 protein: CAGTQTGNSYEQYF

CDR3 length: 15
V gene: TRBV24-1
D gene: TRBD1
J gene: TRBJ2-5
clone size: -
CDR3 DNA: TGTGCCACCAGTGAAAGACAGGGGGCCCAAGAGACCCAGTACTTC
CDR3 protein: CATSERQGAQETQYF

CDR3 length: 12
V gene: TRBV12-3/TRBV12-4
D gene: -
J gene: TRBJ1-1
clone size: -
CDR3 DNA: TGTGCCAGCAGCCTAGGGGGGCGACGAACTTTCTTT
CDR3 protein: CASSLGGRRTFF

CDR3 length: 15
V gene: TRBV25-1
D gene: TRBD1
J gene: TRBJ1-6
clone size: -
CDR3 DNA: TGTGCCAGCAGTGAAGGACAGGGGACGTATTCACCCCTCCACTTT
CDR3 protein: CASSEGQGTYSPLHF

CDR3 length: 15
V gene: TRBV7-8
D gene: TRBD2
J gene: TRBJ2-7
clone size: -
CDR3 DNA: TGTGCCAGCAGCGGGGGCGGGAGGGCCTCCTACGAGCAGTACTTC
CDR3 protein: CASSGGGRASYEQYF

CDR3 length: 15
V gene: TRBV25-1
D gene: -
J gene: TRBJ2-5
clone size: many
CDR3 DNA: TGTGCCAGCAGTGAATTGGTGTCCACCCAAGAGACCCAGTACTTC
CDR3 protein: CASSELVSTQETQYF

CDR3 length: 12
V gene: TRBV12-3/TRBV12-4
D gene: -
J gene: TRBJ1-2
clone size: many
CDR3 DNA: TGTGCCAGCAGTCGCACAGGGTACGGCTACACCTTC
CDR3 protein: CASSRTGYGYTF

CDR3 length: 16
V gene: TRBV25-1
D gene: -
J gene: TRBJ2-3
clone size: -
CDR3 DNA: TGTGCCAGCAGCCCCTGGCAGTGGGCTAGCACAGATACGCAGTATTTT
CDR3 protein: CASSPWQWASTDTQYF

CDR3 length: 15
V gene: TRBV7-8
D gene: TRBD1
J gene: TRBJ2-5
clone size: many
CDR3 DNA: TGTGCCAGCACTATGAACGCGGACAGGGAGGAGACCCAGTACTTC
CDR3 protein: CASTMNADREETQYF

CDR3 length: 14
V gene: TRBV14
D gene: -
J gene: TRBJ2-5
clone size: -
CDR3 DNA: TGTGCCAGCAGCAACGCCAGGGGCGGGGGGACCCAGTACTTC
CDR3 protein: CASSNARGGGTQYF

CDR3 length: 16
V gene: TRBV7-8
D gene: TRBD1
J gene: TRBJ2-7
clone size: many
CDR3 DNA: TGTGCCAGCAGCTACATGCCAGGGGGCAGCTCCTACGAGCAGTACTTC
CDR3 protein: CASSYMPGGSSYEQYF

CDR3 length: 13
V gene: TRBV20-1
D gene: -
J gene: TRBJ2-5
clone size: -
CDR3 DNA: TGCAGTGCTAGTAGAGGGAGCGGGGAGACCCAGTACTTC
CDR3 protein: CSASRGSGETQYF

CDR3 length: 16
V gene: TRBV4-1
D gene: -
J gene: TRBJ2-2
clone size: -
CDR3 DNA: TGCGCCAGCAGCCAAGCAGCGCTCCTGGGGCACGGGGAGCTGTTTTTT
CDR3 protein: CASSQAALLGHGELFF

CDR3 length: 15
V gene: TRBV20-1
D gene: -
J gene: TRBJ1-3
clone size: -
CDR3 DNA: TGCAGTGCTAGCCCACTACAGAGCTCTGGAAACACCATATATTTT
CDR3 protein: CSASPLQSSGNTIYF

CDR3 length: 14
V gene: TRBV20-1
D gene: -
J gene: TRBJ2-5
clone size: -
CDR3 DNA: TGCAGTGCTAGTTTTGCCCCTTTCCCAGAGACCCAGTACTTC
CDR3 protein: CSASFAPFPETQYF

CDR3 length: 16
V gene: TRBV4-1
D gene: -
J gene: TRBJ1-1
clone size: few
CDR3 DNA: TGCGCCAGCAGCCAAGTCACAGGGCCCCTTAACACTGAAGCTTTCTTT
CDR3 protein: CASSQVTGPLNTEAFF

CDR3 length: 12
V gene: TRBV25-1
D gene: -
J gene: TRBJ2-5
clone size: -
CDR3 DNA: TGTGCCAGCAGTGATCTGGTCGAGACCCAGTACTTC
CDR3 protein: CASSDLVETQYF

CDR3 length: 16
V gene: TRBV2
D gene: -
J gene: TRBJ1-4
clone size: -
CDR3 DNA: TGTGCCAGCAGTGAACAACCGGGACCGAGGAATGAAAAACTGTTTTTT
CDR3 protein: CASSEQPGPRNEKLFF

CDR3 length: 13
V gene: TRBV11-1
D gene: -
J gene: TRBJ2-5
clone size: -
CDR3 DNA: TGTGCTAGCGACAGAGGGGCCCAAGAGACCCAGTACTTC
CDR3 protein: CASDRGAQETQYF

CDR3 length: 14
V gene: TRBV3-1
D gene: -
J gene: TRBJ2-5
clone size: many
CDR3 DNA: TGTGCCAGCAGCCAAGAATGGGGAGAAGAGACCCAGTACTTC
CDR3 protein: CASSQEWGEETQYF

CDR3 length: 15
V gene: TRBV5-8
D gene: -
J gene: TRBJ2-2
clone size: many
CDR3 DNA: TGTGCCAGCAGCTGGGGACAAACAGGCACCGGGGAGCTGTTTTTT
CDR3 protein: CASSWGQTGTGELFF

CDR3 length: 14
V gene: TRBV4-3
D gene: -
J gene: TRBJ2-3
clone size: -
CDR3 DNA: TGCGCCAGCAGCCAAGACCAAGTTCTTGATACGCAGTATTTT
CDR3 protein: CASSQDQVLDTQYF

CDR3 length: 15
V gene: TRBV9
D gene: TRBD1
J gene: TRBJ2-5
clone size: many
CDR3 DNA: TGTGCCAGCAGCGTAGGTGCGACAGGGGTCGAGACCCAGTACTTC
CDR3 protein: CASSVGATGVETQYF

CDR3 length: 13
V gene: TRBV29-1
D gene: TRBD1
J gene: TRBJ1-2
clone size: many
CDR3 DNA: TGCAGCGTTGAAGGCGGGACAGCCCTTGGCTACACCTTC
CDR3 protein: CSVEGGTALGYTF

CDR3 length: 17
V gene: TRBV29-1
D gene: -
J gene: TRBJ2-6
clone size: -
CDR3 DNA: TGCAGCGTTGAAGTTTCGGGCAGGGAGTCGGGGGCCAACGTCCTGACTTTC
CDR3 protein: CSVEVSGRESGANVLTF

CDR3 length: 11
V gene: TRBV29-1
D gene: -
J gene: TRBJ1-2
clone size: once
CDR3 DNA: TGCAGCGTTGGGGCCGCGAGGGGCTACACCTTC
CDR3 protein: CSVGAARGYTF

CDR3 length: 16
V gene: TRBV2
D gene: -
J gene: TRBJ1-4
clone size: -
CDR3 DNA: TGTGCCAGCAGTCGAAGCTTTTCGGACCGCCATGAAAAACTGTTTTTT
CDR3 protein: CASSRSFSDRHEKLFF

CDR3 length: 14
V gene: TRBV15
D gene: -
J gene: TRBJ1-4
clone size: -
CDR3 DNA: TGTGCCACCAGCAGAGCTGGGCTGAATGAAAAACTGTTTTTT
CDR3 protein: CATSRAGLNEKLFF

CDR3 length: 15
V gene: TRBV10-3
D gene: TRBD1
J gene: TRBJ1-5
clone size: -
CDR3 DNA: TGTGCCATCAGTGGGAGACAGGGGGCAACAGAGACCCAGCATTTT
CDR3 protein: CAISGRQGATETQHF

CDR3 length: 14
V gene: TRBV5-1
D gene: -
J gene: TRBJ1-1
clone size: many
CDR3 DNA: TGCGCCAGCAGCTTGGCCGGGGGTTACACTGAAGCTTTCTTT
CDR3 protein: CASSLAGGYTEAFF

CDR3 length: 12
V gene: TRBV29-1
D gene: -
J gene: TRBJ2-6
clone size: few
CDR3 DNA: TGCAGCGTTCGGCAGGGAACGGGTACTGAAGCTTTC
CDR3 protein: CSVRQGTGTEAF

CDR3 length: 14
V gene: TRBV24-1
D gene: -
J gene: TRBJ2-2
clone size: -
CDR3 DNA: TGTGCCACCAGTGGTTGGGGGAACACCGGGGAGCTGTTTTTT
CDR3 protein: CATSGWGNTGELFF

CDR3 length: 13
V gene: TRBV5-1
D gene: TRBD1
J gene: TRBJ1-2
clone size: -
CDR3 DNA: TGCGCCAGCAGCATGGGACAGGGGTATGGCTACACCTTC
CDR3 protein: CASSMGQGYGYTF

CDR3 length: 19
V gene: TRBV7-9
D gene: TRBD2
J gene: TRBJ2-5
clone size: -
CDR3 DNA: TGTGCCAGCAGCTTACGCGGGGGGGGGGAGACCGGGGAGCAAGAGACCCAGTACTTC
CDR3 protein: CASSLRGGGETGEQETQYF

CDR3 length: 17
V gene: TRBV24-1
D gene: TRBD1
J gene: TRBJ2-5
clone size: -
CDR3 DNA: TGTGCCACCAGTGATTCCCGACAGGGATCCACCGGGGAGACCCAGTACTTC
CDR3 protein: CATSDSRQGSTGETQYF

CDR3 length: 14
V gene: TRBV9
D gene: TRBD1
J gene: TRBJ1-2
clone size: -
CDR3 DNA: TGTGCCAGCAGCGCCTGGACAGGGGTCTATGGCTACACCTTC
CDR3 protein: CASSAWTGVYGYTF

CDR3 length: 17
V gene: TRBV12-3/TRBV12-4
D gene: TRBD1
J gene: TRBJ1-1
clone size: many
CDR3 DNA: TGTGCCAGCAGTTTAGGAACCCATCAGACAGGGAGCGCTGAAGCTTTCTTT
CDR3 protein: CASSLGTHQTGSAEAFF

CDR3 length: 12
V gene: TRBV29-1
D gene: TRBD1
J gene: TRBJ1-2
clone size: -
CDR3 DNA: TGCAGCTCCGGGGACAGGGCGGATGGCTACACCTTC
CDR3 protein: CSSGDRADGYTF

CDR3 length: 14
V gene: TRBV7-9
D gene: -
J gene: TRBJ1-1
clone size: -
CDR3 DNA: TGTGCCAGCAGCTTAGCGCCCCTTAAAGTTGAAGCTTTCTTT
CDR3 protein: CASSLAPLKVEAFF